This is a list of T cell receptor beta chains from one sample in a study of blood T cell repertoires in COVID-19. The protocol was immunoSEQ multiplex PCR, while the TCRdb copy is restricted to in-frame clones and leaves out a portion. The data show 55,000 to 75,000 clones, 82% seen once. The sequenced sample consisted of peripheral blood. The origin of the receptors is a man aged 80 or over with active COVID-19. Each CDR3 is given with its conserved first and last residue. D genes are given only for firm matches. Where a row states a size, it is once, few, many or the class of an expanded clone; other rows omit it.

TRBD1 | TRBJ2-3 | TRBV2 | - | TGTGCCAGCAGCGGACAGGGGGGCACAGATACGCAGTATTTT | CASSGQGGTDTQYF
- | TRBJ1-2 | TRBV7-9 | - | TGTGCCAGCAGCTTAATTGCCAGTGTGATCGGCTACACCTTC | CASSLIASVIGYTF
TRBD1 | TRBJ1-4 | TRBV7-2 | - | TGTGCCAGCAGCCAGGACAGGGGTCGTTCGAAACTGTTTTTT | CASSQDRGRSKLFF
TRBD1 | TRBJ2-7 | TRBV7-6 | - | TGTGCCAGCAGCTTACTTGGTTCTGGACAGGGATTTTCCCCACCATACGAGCAGTACTTC | CASSLLGSGQGFSPPYEQYF
TRBD1 | TRBJ2-1 | TRBV7-9 | - | TGTGCCAGCAGCTCTCAGAGGGACAGGGACTACAATGAGCAGTTCTTC | CASSSQRDRDYNEQFF
- | TRBJ1-6 | TRBV14 | - | TGTGCCAGCAGCCAAGAGGGGAGCAGTGACGGGGATTCACCCCTCCACTTT | CASSQEGSSDGDSPLHF
- | TRBJ1-1 | TRBV19 | few | TGTGCCAGTATTGATCACATGAACACTGAAGCTTTCTTT | CASIDHMNTEAFF
TRBD2 | TRBJ2-1 | TRBV29-1 | - | TGCAGCGTTCAAGATTACCGACTAGCGGGAGACAATGAGCAGTTCTTC | CSVQDYRLAGDNEQFF
TRBD1 | TRBJ1-6 | TRBV4-2 | - | TGTGCCAGCAGCCAAGATAGGGAGACAGGGGTTTTATCATACTCACCCCTCCACTTT | CASSQDRETGVLSYSPLHF
- | TRBJ2-2 | TRBV21-1 | few | TGTGCCAGCAGCAAACGGACTAGCGGGACCACGAACACCGGGGAGCTGTTTTTT | CASSKRTSGTTNTGELFF
TRBD2 | TRBJ2-5 | TRBV27 | - | TGTGCCAGCAGTTTGGCTAGCGGGGGGGCGTTCCAAGAGACCCAGTACTTC | CASSLASGGAFQETQYF
- | TRBJ1-1 | TRBV11-1 | few | TGTGCCAGCAGCTTGGGCAGGGCGAACACTGAAGCTTTCTTT | CASSLGRANTEAFF
TRBD1 | TRBJ2-5 | TRBV18 | - | TGTGCCAGCTCACCACCTGTAGGGACAGGGGTCGGAGAGACCCAGTACTTC | CASSPPVGTGVGETQYF
- | TRBJ2-2 | TRBV29-1 | - | TGCAGCGCCATGAACACCGGGGAGCTGTTTTTT | CSAMNTGELFF
TRBD1 | TRBJ2-3 | TRBV7-2 | - | TGTGCCAGCAGCTACCTAGGACAGGGAGGTGGCCCCACAGATACGCAGTATTTT | CASSYLGQGGGPTDTQYF
TRBD1 | TRBJ2-1 | TRBV12-5 | - | TGTGCTAGTGGTTTACAGGGGTGGGAGCAGTTCTTC | CASGLQGWEQFF
- | TRBJ1-1 | TRBV18 | - | TGTGCCAGCTCACCAGGGGCCGCGAACACTGAAGCTTTCTTT | CASSPGAANTEAFF
- | TRBJ2-1 | TRBV3-1/TRBV3-2 | - | TGTGCCAGCAGCCAAAGGTCCGTCGGGGATGAGCAGTTCTTC | CASSQRSVGDEQFF
TRBD2 | TRBJ2-2 | TRBV11-2 | - | TGTGCCAGCAGCTTACGTGGAGGACTAGCGGGACGCACCGGGGAGCTGTTTTTT | CASSLRGGLAGRTGELFF
- | TRBJ2-4 | TRBV9 | - | TGTGCCAGCAGCGTAGAAAGCAACAAAAACATTCAGTACTTC | CASSVESNKNIQYF
TRBD1 | TRBJ1-5 | TRBV24-1 | - | TGTGCCACCAGTGATTCCCGCCCGGGGACAGGGGTTCAGCCCCAGCATTTT | CATSDSRPGTGVQPQHF
TRBD1 | TRBJ2-1 | TRBV11-1 | - | TGTGCCAGCAGCTTAGCGTGGACAGGCAATGAGCAGTTCTTC | CASSLAWTGNEQFF